This TCR beta chain was captured in a study of T cell responses to AZD1222 COVID-19 vaccine. Study results and limitations: Females made up more of the donors, who were largely white British, and clonal diversity may have come out too low. Breadth and depth of Spike-specific TCRs rose after two AZD1222 doses. Repertoires in all cases were sampled only once the peak T cell response had passed. Researchers report vaccine-associated CD4 TCRs spanning spike, with dominance at 160-218 and 743-854.

The assay was immunoSEQ multiplex PCR, and TCRdb's table has in-frame clones only and misses some. The table records roughly 180,000 clones, over 80% of them present only once. The CDR3 spans 14 residues. Trimming at V came to 6 bases and at J to 2 bases, leaving 2 bases not matched to a gene. The germline gives CDR1 MNHEY, CDR2 SMNVEV (reference sequence). This clone was detected once. Its antigen remains unidentified. The clonotype originates from an adult who received the MenACWY meningococcal vaccine as a control. This chain uses TRBV27 with TRBJ1-5; 9 bases fit TRBD1. The sequenced sample was peripheral blood, obtained 28 days after the second dose of the MenACWY control vaccine. This chain's CDR3 is CASRRTGGNQPQHF. The CDR3 DNA is TGTGCCAGCAGGAGGACAGGGGGCAATCAGCCCCAGCATTTT.